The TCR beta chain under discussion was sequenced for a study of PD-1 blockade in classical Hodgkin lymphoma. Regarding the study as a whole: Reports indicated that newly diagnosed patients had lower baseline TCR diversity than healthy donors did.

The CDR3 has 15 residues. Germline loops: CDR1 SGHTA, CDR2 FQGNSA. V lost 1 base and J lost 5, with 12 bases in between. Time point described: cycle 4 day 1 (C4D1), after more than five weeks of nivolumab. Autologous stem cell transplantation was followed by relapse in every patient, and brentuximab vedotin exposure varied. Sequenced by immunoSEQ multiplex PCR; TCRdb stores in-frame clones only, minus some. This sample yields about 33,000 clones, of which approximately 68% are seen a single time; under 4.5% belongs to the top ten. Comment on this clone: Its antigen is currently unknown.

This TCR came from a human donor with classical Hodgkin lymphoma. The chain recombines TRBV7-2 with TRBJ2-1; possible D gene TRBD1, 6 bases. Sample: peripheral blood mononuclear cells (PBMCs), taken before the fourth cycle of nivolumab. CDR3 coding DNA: TGTGCCAGCAGCTTAGGACTAAGGGACAACAATGAGCAGTTCTTC. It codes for CASSLGLRDNNEQFF.